The clone carrying this T cell receptor (beta chain) was recorded many times. Its antigen is unidentified. Through a sample-barcoded 5' primer and a J-beta primer mix, a second PCR was run for 7 to 11 cycles. TCRdb analysed the 5' RACE reads with MiXCR anew, one entry per CDR3 protein. The data contain roughly 1.5 million distinct CDR3 sequences, 42% of them singletons. Trimming cost V 4 bases and J 5 bases, with 8 bases left between them. Germline V gives CDR1 SQVTM, CDR2 ANQGSEA. This CDR3 has 11 residues. The data were obtained in a study of blood T cells in healthy people across ages. General study points: The unsorted PBMCs prevented any conclusive comparison of naive versus antigen-experienced cells.

Healthy Caucasian individuals from Russia aged about 6 to 100 were enrolled as donors. The clonotype comes from a woman aged 18-29 years in good health. Sequenced sample: blood. V and J are TRBV29-1 and TRBJ2-5, with unresolved D. The CDR3 bases are TGCAGCGTTGTCGGAATGGAGACCCAGTACTTC. This gives the protein CSVVGMETQYF.